The source of this T cell receptor (beta chain) is a study of control samples from healthy donors and cancer patients. Assay: immunoSEQ multiplex PCR; the TCRdb copy retains only in-frame clones and omits some. In the table there are roughly 86,000 clones, 75% to 95% of which are singletons. The V gene end was trimmed by 0 bases and the J gene end by 1 base; junction bases not matched to a gene: 7. The CDR3 contains 17 residues. Germline CDR1 SGDLS, CDR2 YYNGEE. The specimen was blood. This TCR was recovered from a man aged 25-40 years in good health. The V and J genes are TRBV9 and TRBJ2-1; 7 nucleotides agree with TRBD2. The CDR3 DNA reads as TGTGCCAGCAGCGTAGGGCTAGCGGCCCGGTCCTACAATGAGCAGTTCTTC. Protein: CASSVGLAARSYNEQFF.